This T cell receptor beta chain emerged from a study of a mutant IDH1 vaccine in newly diagnosed glioma (dated by TCRdb to 2020 to 2023). The study in broad terms: Vaccination started 4-6 weeks after radiotherapy alone, or was given together with temozolomide cycles in the groups whose treatment included chemotherapy. Peripheral blood was collected at six visits: V03 (baseline), V05, V07, V10, V12 and V13. For exploratory analyses, longitudinal TCRB deep sequencing was carried out in around 24 treated patients wherever samples were available. Visit V12 was the week-35 safety follow-up and visit V13 was the week-47 end of study. Prior to enrollment, standard therapy consisting of radiotherapy alone, temozolomide alone, or radiochemotherapy with temozolomide had been administered to patients, with the combination being received by most patients. Of the approximately 33 treated patients, around 60% were male and about 40% were female, and the mean age was approximately 40 years. Summary of the overall study and its limitations: The authors noted that analyses of patient blood samples could not be reproduced because of sample limitations. Pseudoprogression appeared unrelated to alterations in the top peripheral T cell clonotypes detected by TCRB sequencing. Vaccine-induced immune responses across multiple MHC alleles were detected in around 92% of patients. Selection of PBMC samples for TCRB deep sequencing was based on availability.

For this clone: Its cognate antigen has yet to be identified. Nothing much larger sits one base from this clone, and base qualities are not available.

Library prep was done by the immunoSEQ multiplex PCR assay. Following the manufacturer's protocol, the hsTCRB Kit was used to amplify rearranged TCR beta chain sequences. An Illumina MiSeq was used to sequence the TCRB libraries. The study's processing was this. The proprietary platform of the kit vendor was used for demultiplexing, trimming and gene mapping. TCRdb stores this immuneACCESS table with in-frame sequences only. Part of the clones is absent; in the studies checked, under half of the shortfall reflects unresolved V genes, and no reason is known for the rest. The DNA was the basis for D and trimming; V, J and clone size are from that table. The sample table contains 45,000 to 55,000 clones; only one count was recorded for 70% to 85% of them. The ten biggest clones cover 5.5% to 8.5% of the sample. From a lookup of the germline V gene (reference sequence), CDR1 and CDR2 are PRHDT and FYEKMQ. From its cysteine to its phenylalanine, the CDR3 spans 17 amino acids. The kept DNA is CDR3 alone, 51 bases in frame from the first base. V ends up 3 bases short and J 5 bases short, with an unmatched junction base count of 10.

The meaning of the sample's time point label: week 35, safety follow-up. A 20-mer mutant IDH1 peptide at 300 micrograms in Montanide made up each vaccine dose, which was injected subcutaneously together with topical imiquimod. Patients received eight vaccinations in weeks 1, 3, 5, 7, 11, 15, 19 and 23, corresponding to visits V03 through V10. Donors had newly diagnosed WHO grade 3 or 4 IDH1-mutant astrocytomas with loss of nuclear ATRX. The samples were drawn from NOA16, a multicentre, single-arm, open-label phase I trial in Germany that tested a mutant IDH1 peptide vaccine in humans for the first time. Genomic DNA for TCRB sequencing was isolated from EDTA blood with the DNeasy Blood and Tissue Kit.

The chain links TRBV13 with TRBJ2-3, with 11 middle bases fitting TRBD1. This receptor was obtained from a man aged 35-49 years with glioma. This material consisted of PBMCs, taken from a glioma patient whose treatment included an IDH1 peptide vaccine. The CDR3 protein is CASSFSAGTGGRDTQYF. The bases read TGTGCCAGCAGCTTCTCAGCCGGGACAGGGGGGAGAGATACGCAGTATTTT.